A single T cell receptor beta chain is shown here with its context. At least ten counts were recorded for this clonotype. The clone's antigen remains unknown. No base quality values were provided; no much bigger clone lies one nucleotide off. The sample belongs to a study of human T cells and chemical hapten exposure (dated by TCRdb to about 2021). With regard to the full study: For sensitization, 2% DPC in acetone was applied to an approximately 2 cm by approximately 2 cm area of upper inner arm skin. Patch testing was performed on the upper back with Finn chambers containing 0.01% DPC, and the patch tests were scored after 6 days according to International Contact Dermatitis Research Group standards. The patient cohort, mostly female, included alopecia areata with under or over 50% scalp involvement, alopecia totalis and alopecia universalis. For TCR sequencing, blood came from 25 to 35 alopecia patients at anywhere from one to four time points (pre-sensitization, 2, 6 and 24 weeks). Blood samples were taken from patients before sensitization (week 0) and at 2, 6 and about 24 weeks after DPC sensitization. Throughout the approximately 22-week study period, patients were also given weekly therapeutic DPC doses on the scalp. Libraries were pooled for sequencing, and per-sample TCR yields varied mainly because of small differences in library volumes within the pool. Peripheral blood TCR repertoire changes were tracked in vivo in alopecia patients during primary and secondary sensitization to the hapten diphenylcyclopropenone (DPC). Study-level results and caveats: No change with DPC sensitization was found in the number of TCRs above 1 in 1000 frequency, and no evidence of global repertoire structure alterations was found. Alopecia, a presumed autoimmune disease, was present in all patients, so the immune response of the patients might differ from that of healthy individuals. The number of PT1 expanded TCRs positively correlated with patch test score, significant at thresholds 8, 16 and 32 but not 4. Repeated subsampling changed both the strength of the expansion versus patch-test correlation and the threshold at which the correlation became significant. Significantly more large CDR3 similarity clusters were formed by expanded TCRs than by pre-sensitization or healthy control sets, consistent with antigen-driven responses.

CDR1 and CDR2, looked up from the germline V gene (reference sequence), are MNHNY and SVGAGI. The CDR3 covers 12 residues, taking in both the cysteine and the phenylalanine. Only CDR3 DNA is held: 36 bases, read in frame from base 1. After removal of 11 bases from V and 3 bases from J, the junction retains 3 bases not matched to a gene. The time point label for this specimen denotes: patch test 3, about 24 weeks after DPC sensitization. The treatment or condition tag for this specimen amounts to: therapeutic diphenylcyclopropenone sensitization with weekly scalp DPC. At each patch-test visit, blood was drawn before the patch test was applied. To be eligible, patients had to be aged 18 to 70, diagnosed with alopecia and judged suitable for DPC therapy, while pregnant patients were excluded. Total RNA was extracted from unfractionated whole blood collected in Tempus Blood RNA tubes. Library construction relied on RACE. The instrument given in TCRdb is NextSeq 500. Library preparation attached unique molecular identifiers to individual cDNA molecules for quantitative, reproducible TCR counting. For every blood RNA sample, sequencing covered both the TCR alpha and TCR beta chains. Processing in the source paper ran as follows. Samples had a median of roughly 98,000 TCRs, with a range from roughly 23,224 to 750,000. V, J and CDR3 annotation of the TCR reads was carried out using the Decombinator software suite. Every sample was subsampled to the same number of TCRs (28,000) for the PS versus PT1 abundance plots. TCRs were defined as expanded if absent before sensitization and observed at least eight times at the 2-week time point. TCRdb redid the processing of the public reads, applying fastp at Q25 and MiXCR, and retained in-frame beta chains. CDR3 protein sequences are deduplicated, and each keeps its most common genes and DNA. In this record, the V and J calls reflect TCRdb's handling and not the investigators' own analysis. This sample holds 82,000 or so distinct CDR3 sequences; under 15% were observed only once. The top ten clones comprise approximately 6% of the sample.

This TCR derives from a woman between 50 and 59 years old with alopecia areata. Some clones in this sample may be carry-over from other donors' samples. The chain is assembled from TRBV6-6 and TRBJ2-7; a stretch of 11 junction bases matches TRBD2. The sequences come from whole blood, collected in connection with sensitization to the hapten diphenylcyclopropenone (DPC). The sequenced DNA is TGTGCCTCGGGACTAGCGGTCTACGAGCAGTACTTC. The encoded protein is CASGLAVYEQYF.